This T cell receptor beta chain stems from a study of blood T cell repertoires in COVID-19 (dated by TCRdb to the early 2020s). About the study as a whole: The collaborator samples originated in the United States, Italy and Spain and spanned the acute and convalescent phases of COVID-19. HLA class I and class II types, where available, came from metadata supplied by the sample provider rather than from assay-based typing. Sample metadata almost always included a de-identified subject ID, COVID-19 status, age in years and sex. Subjects who had been exposed to COVID-19, were actively infected with it, or had recovered from it provided the deeply sampled blood TCRbeta repertoires that made up the dataset. Samples came from the ongoing ImmuneRACE study (first 160 participants) plus 1,254 subjects from 6 global collaborators. The material from the prospective study consisted of cDNA or gDNA derived from T cells, B-cell-depleted T cells, or PBMCs. A freely available public database, intended as a resource for researchers studying the immune response to SARS-CoV-2, is where the repertoires were released.

At one collaborating source in Seattle, patients were enrolled during active infection and were followed longitudinally through the course of disease. Each collaborating institution followed its own protocols to collect whole blood in K2EDTA tubes. For TCRbeta analysis, collaborator samples were shipped as frozen whole blood, as isolated PBMCs, or as DNA extracted from either sample type. Study-wide findings and limitations: How much clinical and demographic metadata was included differed by source and by participant, and the metadata was provided uncurated.

The immunoSEQ Assay, a bias-controlled multiplex PCR, was used to amplify TCRbeta CDR3 regions from genomic DNA. In the authors' own workflow: Within the assay, amplification of reference gene primers was used to estimate how many nucleated cells each sample contained. To quantify the absolute abundance of each unique TCRbeta CDR3 rearrangement, sequence reads were collapsed and filtered. Productive Simpson clonality was computed per sample as the square root of Simpson's diversity index over productive rearrangements. What TCRdb holds here is the immuneACCESS table cut down to in-frame rearrangements. Part of the clones is not present; checked against another copy, under half of the missing clones reflect an unresolved V gene, and the others are unexplained. V and J calls plus clone size are reproduced from that table; the DNA served to infer D and trimming. The sample table shows 230,000 or so clones, and 90% are seen once. The ten biggest clones cover under 2.5% of the sample.

Points on this clone: This receptor's antigen is unknown. It has no much larger one-base neighbor in the sample; base qualities were not kept.

The CDR3 has 15 amino acids, counting the end cysteine and phenylalanine. The kept DNA is CDR3 alone, 45 bases in frame from the first base. V has 2 bases trimmed and J has 5 bases trimmed; junction bases matching no gene number 4. Sequences KGHSH (CDR1) and LQKENI (CDR2) are obtained from the germline V gene. The chain was built from TRBV18 and TRBJ2-1; TRBD1 lines up with 9 middle nucleotides. This TCR was sampled from a woman aged 55-70 years with COVID-19, enrolled during active disease. Sample: peripheral blood. The CDR3 sequence is CASSPITGGNNEQFF. In nucleotides, the sequence is TGTGCCAGCTCACCAATTACAGGGGGCAACAATGAGCAGTTCTTC.